This T cell receptor beta chain was profiled in a study of blood T cell repertoires in COVID-19. The table came from immunoSEQ multiplex PCR; TCRdb's copy has only in-frame clones and leaves some out. The repertoire holds about 140,000 clones, with over 75% as singletons. What was sequenced was peripheral blood. This TCR derives from a man between 60 and 75 years old with active or convalescent COVID-19.

CDR3 DNA sequence: TGTGCCAGCAGCTCTATGGACAGGGGGCTAGGCACTGAAGCTTTCTTT. Translation: CASSSMDRGLGTEAFF. The rearrangement joins TRBV5-5 to TRBJ1-1; 11 nucleotides align to TRBD1. Germline assignment: CDR1 SGHKS and CDR2 YYEKEE (reference sequence). V dropped 3 bases and J dropped 4; count of bases not matched to a gene: 8. The CDR3 sequence is 16 residues long.